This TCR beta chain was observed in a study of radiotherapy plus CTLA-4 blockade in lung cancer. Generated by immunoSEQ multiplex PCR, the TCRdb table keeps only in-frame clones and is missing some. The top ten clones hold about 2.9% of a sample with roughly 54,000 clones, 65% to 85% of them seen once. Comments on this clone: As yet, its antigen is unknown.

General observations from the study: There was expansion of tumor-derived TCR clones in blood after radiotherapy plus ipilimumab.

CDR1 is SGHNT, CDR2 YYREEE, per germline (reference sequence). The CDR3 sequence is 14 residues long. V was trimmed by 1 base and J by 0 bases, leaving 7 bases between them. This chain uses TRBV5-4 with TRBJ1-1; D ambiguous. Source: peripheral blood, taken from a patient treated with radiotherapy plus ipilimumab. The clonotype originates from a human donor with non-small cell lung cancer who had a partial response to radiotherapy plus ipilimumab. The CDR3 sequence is CASSLRRMNTEAFF. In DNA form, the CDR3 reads TGTGCCAGCAGCTTGAGGCGGATGAACACTGAAGCTTTCTTT.